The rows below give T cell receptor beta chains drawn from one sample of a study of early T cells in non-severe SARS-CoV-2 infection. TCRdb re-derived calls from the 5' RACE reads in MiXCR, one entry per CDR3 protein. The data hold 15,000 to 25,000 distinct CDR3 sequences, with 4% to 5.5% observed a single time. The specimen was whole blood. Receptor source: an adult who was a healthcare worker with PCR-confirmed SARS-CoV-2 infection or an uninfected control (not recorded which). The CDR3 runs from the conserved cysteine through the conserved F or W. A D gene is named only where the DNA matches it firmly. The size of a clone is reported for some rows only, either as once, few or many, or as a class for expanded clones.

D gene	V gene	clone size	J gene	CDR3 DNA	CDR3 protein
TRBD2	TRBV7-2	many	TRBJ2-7	TGTGCCAGCAGCTTAGCTGTGGGGGGGAACTACGAGCAGTACTTC	CASSLAVGGNYEQYF
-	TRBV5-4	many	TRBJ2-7	TGTGCCAGCAGCTTCCGGGGCAGGGCCTACGAGCAGTACTTC	CASSFRGRAYEQYF
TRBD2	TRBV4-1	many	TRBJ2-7	TGCGCCAGCAGCCAGGGACTAGCGGGGGGTGACCTCTCCTACGAGCAGTACTTC	CASSQGLAGGDLSYEQYF
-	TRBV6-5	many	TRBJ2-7	TGTGCCAGCAGCCGACGGGGTGGAGGGGAAGGCGAGCAGTACTTC	CASSRRGGGEGEQYF
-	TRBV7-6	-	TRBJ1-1	TGTGCCAGCAGCTTAAGGGGACCGAACACTGAAGCTTTCTTT	CASSLRGPNTEAFF
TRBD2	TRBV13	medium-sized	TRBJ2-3	TGTGCCAGCAGCTTGGGACTAGCGGGGAATACGCAGTATTTT	CASSLGLAGNTQYF
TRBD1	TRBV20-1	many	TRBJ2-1	TGCAGTGCTAGGACGGGGGACAGGGCACACAATGAGCAGTTCTTC	CSARTGDRAHNEQFF
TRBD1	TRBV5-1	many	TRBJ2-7	TGCGCCAGCAGCTTGGACGGGACAGATGTCCACGAGCAGTACTTC	CASSLDGTDVHEQYF
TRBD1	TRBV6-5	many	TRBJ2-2	TGTGCCAGCAGGGAGACAGGGCGAGCCGGGGAGCTGTTTTTT	CASRETGRAGELFF
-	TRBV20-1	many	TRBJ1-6	TGCAGTGCTAGGGAAGAGGTGGGGAATTCACCCCTCCACTTT	CSAREEVGNSPLHF
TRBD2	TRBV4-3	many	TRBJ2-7	TGCGCCAGCAGCCAAGATGGGGGGGGCGAGCAGTACTTC	CASSQDGGGEQYF
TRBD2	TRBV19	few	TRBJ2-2	TGTGCCAGTAGTACCCCCGGGAGGGGGAACACCGGGGAGCTGTTTTTT	CASSTPGRGNTGELFF
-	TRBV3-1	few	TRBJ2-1	TGTGCCAGCGCGTTCGGCTCCTACAATGAGCAGTTCTTC	CASAFGSYNEQFF
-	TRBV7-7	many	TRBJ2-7	TGTGCTAGCAGCCCAACGTACGGAACCTACGAGCAGTACTTC	CASSPTYGTYEQYF
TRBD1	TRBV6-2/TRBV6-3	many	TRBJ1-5	TGTGCCAGCACCCCTGAGGGACAGGGTATGCAGCCCCAGCATTTT	CASTPEGQGMQPQHF
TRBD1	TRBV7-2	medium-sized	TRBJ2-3	TGTGCCAGCAGCCGGGACAGGGGAAAGACAGATACGCAGTATTTT	CASSRDRGKTDTQYF
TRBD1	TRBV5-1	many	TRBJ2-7	TGCGCCAGCAGCTTCGGACAGGGAAACGAGCAGTACTTC	CASSFGQGNEQYF
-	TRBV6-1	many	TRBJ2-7	TGTGCCAGCAGTGGCCCCGGTCAGGTCAGTTCCTACGAGCAGTACTTC	CASSGPGQVSSYEQYF
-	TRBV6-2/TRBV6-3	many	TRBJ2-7	TGTGCCAGCAGTCCCGGAGCCGCTAAGGACGAGCAGTACTTC	CASSPGAAKDEQYF
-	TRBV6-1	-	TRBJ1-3	TGTGCCAGCCACGCGGCGGAAAACACCATATATTTT	CASHAAENTIYF
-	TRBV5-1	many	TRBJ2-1	TGCGCCAGCAGCTTGGCCAAAGACAGTTACAATGAGCAGTTCTTC	CASSLAKDSYNEQFF
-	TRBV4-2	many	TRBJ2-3	TGTGCCAGCAGCCCCCGGGCCCTAAGCAGAACGCAGTATTTT	CASSPRALSRTQYF
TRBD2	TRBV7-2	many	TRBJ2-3	TGTGCCAGCAGCTTGCCTTCCCCGGGACTAGCGCAAGGCGGGTGGCCAGATACGCAGTATTTT	CASSLPSPGLAQGGWPDTQYF
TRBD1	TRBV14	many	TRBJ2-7	TGTGCCAGCAGCCAAGATCCCCACAGGGGGTCACGCTCCTACGAGCAGTACTTC	CASSQDPHRGSRSYEQYF
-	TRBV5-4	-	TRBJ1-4	TGTGCCAGCAGCCTGGGTATATGGAATGAAAAACTGTTTTTT	CASSLGIWNEKLFF
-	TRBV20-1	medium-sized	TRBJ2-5	TGCAGTGCCCGGTGGACTCGGGAGACCCAGTACTTC	CSARWTRETQYF
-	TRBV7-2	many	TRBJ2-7	TGTGCCAGCAGCTTTGACGACTACGAGCAGTACTTC	CASSFDDYEQYF
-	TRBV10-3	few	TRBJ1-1	TGTGCCATCAGTTCACAGGGTGAGGAGGCTGAAGCTTTCTTT	CAISSQGEEAEAFF
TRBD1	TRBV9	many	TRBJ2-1	TGTGCCAGCGGATCAGGGGGTAGACTGTTGGATGAGCAGTTCTTC	CASGSGGRLLDEQFF